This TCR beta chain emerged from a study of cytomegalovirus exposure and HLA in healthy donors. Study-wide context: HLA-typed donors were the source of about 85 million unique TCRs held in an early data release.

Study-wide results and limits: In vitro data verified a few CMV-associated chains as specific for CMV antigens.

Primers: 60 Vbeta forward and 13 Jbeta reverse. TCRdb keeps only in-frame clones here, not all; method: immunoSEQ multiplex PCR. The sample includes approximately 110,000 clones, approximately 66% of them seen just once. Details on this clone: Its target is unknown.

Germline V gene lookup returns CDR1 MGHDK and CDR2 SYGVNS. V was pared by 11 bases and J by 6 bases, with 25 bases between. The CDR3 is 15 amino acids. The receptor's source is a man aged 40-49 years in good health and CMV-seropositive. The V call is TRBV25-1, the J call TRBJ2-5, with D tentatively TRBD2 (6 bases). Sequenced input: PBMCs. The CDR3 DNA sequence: TGTGCCTGGCGAGCTGCCCAGGCTAGCGTAAAGACCCAGTACTTC. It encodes CAWRAAQASVKTQYF.